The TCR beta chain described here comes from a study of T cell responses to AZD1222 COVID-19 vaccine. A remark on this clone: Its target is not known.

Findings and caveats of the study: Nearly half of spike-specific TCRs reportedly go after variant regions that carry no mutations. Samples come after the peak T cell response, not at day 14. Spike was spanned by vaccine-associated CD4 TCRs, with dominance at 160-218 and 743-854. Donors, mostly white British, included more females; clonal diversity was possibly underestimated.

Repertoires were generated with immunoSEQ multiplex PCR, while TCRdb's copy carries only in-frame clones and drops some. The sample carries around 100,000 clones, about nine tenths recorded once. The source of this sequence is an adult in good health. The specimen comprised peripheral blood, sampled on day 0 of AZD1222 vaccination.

In DNA, the CDR3 is TGTGCCAGCAGTCCTCAGGGGATGGTTTCAGGCGGGTACCAAGAGACCCAGTACTTC. It translates to CASSPQGMVSGGYQETQYF. The chain carries TRBV28 and TRBJ2-5; D perhaps matches TRBD1 (6 bases). The germline CDR1 and CDR2 sequences are MDHEN and SYDVKM. Between the trimmed V and J ends, which lost 5 bases and 0 bases, there was a span of 25 bases. There are 19 residues in the CDR3.